This TCR beta chain is drawn from a study of Tregs in tolerant kidney transplant recipients (dated by TCRdb to between 2018 and 2021). Turning to the overall study: Before combined kidney and bone marrow transplantation, this study identified donor-specific regulatory T cells using TCRbeta sequencing and then followed those same cells after transplant. The study at large found these results: Biological reproducibility was not directly addressed, though technical replication error appeared minimal. Because the study included only a small number of patients, the results must be confirmed in larger populations and under other immunosuppression protocols. Donor-specific Treg expansion was found to exceed global Treg expansion in tolerant patients, suggesting antigen-driven rather than nonspecific expansion. The most biologically relevant and donor-specific TCRbeta repertoire appeared to be identified by expanding Tregs with activated donor B cells. For some patients the PCR primers changed over time, which made it impossible to compare the samples from those patients at the nucleotide level.

Genomic DNA was extracted from sorted cells with the QIAGEN DNeasy Blood and Tissue Kit for TCRbeta CDR3 sequencing. High-throughput TCRbeta CDR3 sequencing, which included PCR amplification with bias correction and internal controls, was done commercially through immunoSEQ. Per the source publication's procedure: Unique productive TCRbeta sequences were defined by CDR3 nucleotide sequence where primers matched, otherwise by CDR3 amino acid sequence with Vbeta and Jbeta genes. Sorting error was corrected by removing sequences shared between sorted populations at a frequency ratio of 2:1 or less, and the remaining shared sequences were assigned to the higher population. Donor-reactive sequences were defined as at least 5-fold expanded in CFSE-low cells versus unstimulated cells, with frequency of at least 0.01% in CFSE-low cells. Repertoire divergence was quantified by Jensen-Shannon divergence calculated from the top 100 TCRbeta sequences ranked by frequency. When a sample had multiple sequencing runs, each run was corrected for sorting error separately and the runs were then pooled. This immuneACCESS table, as held by TCRdb, lists in-frame sequences with V and J called but not all clones. Of the missing ones, under half trace to an unresolved V gene in checked studies; the others have no known cause. That table furnishes V, J and clone size, whereas the DNA furnished D and trimming. This sample's table carries about 23,000 clones. The biggest ten clones account for roughly 3.7% of the sample.

To note about this clone: Its cognate antigen has yet to be identified. The CDR3 end falls 3 residues outside the read, so it is completed with the germline J gene.

Read against the paper, the sample's time point label means: 6 months after combined kidney and bone marrow transplant. Transplants used related donors with nonmyeloablative bone marrow transplantation; mixed chimerism was transient in the human trials. Thawed PBMCs were FACS-sorted into unstimulated Tregs (CD4+CD25+CD127-), CD4+ non-Tregs (CD4+CD25-), CD4 cells and CD8 cells. The patients were a handful of recipients of combined kidney and bone marrow transplants from the ITN036ST trial, and samples were available only for these trial subjects. Healthy control blood was processed by Ficoll density gradient to PBMCs and cryopreserved; patient PBMCs were collected before and after transplant. Its CDR3 holds 13 amino acids, cysteine through phenylalanine. The DNA covers only part of the CDR3, 30 bases in frame from base 1. Trimming costs V 5 bases and J 6 bases, and their ends lie 14 bases apart. CDR1 SGHVS and CDR2 FQNEAQ are derived from the germline V gene.

The TCR sequence derives from a human patient who received a combined kidney and bone marrow transplant. After a transplant, the donor of the graft may account for some T cells. The specimen comprised CD4+ T cells from blood (PBMCs), sampled 6 months after the transplant. The V gene is TRBV7-8 and the J gene is TRBJ2-7; the D gene identity is not certain. This receptor has the CDR3 CASSPPFVSEQYF. The sequenced CDR3 bases are TGTGCCAGCAGCCCACCCTTCGTTAGCGAG.